The 5 T cell receptor beta chains below all came from one sample that was sequenced in a study of CD8+ T cells in alopecia areata. As to treatment: oral pan-JAK inhibitor, 5-10 mg twice daily. Sampling of alopecia areata patients yielded lesional scalp punch biopsies as well as peripheral blood. cDNA reverse transcribed from extracted RNA served as the sequencing template. Generated by immunoSEQ multiplex PCR, the TCRdb table keeps only in-frame clones and is missing some. The sample consists of 15,000 to 20,000 clones, just under 60% of them appearing once. This sample comprised skin, obtained at week 4, from a patient treated with tofacitinib. These TCRs come from a human donor with alopecia areata.

The V call is TRBV9, the J call TRBJ1-1, with D uncertain. The CDR3 runs 14 residues. Germline V gene lookup returns CDR1 SGDLS and CDR2 YYNGEE. Trimming shortened V by 4 bases and J by 1 base, and 11 bases separated the two germline ends. In nucleotides, the CDR3 is TGTGCCAGCAGCTACGGACCGACGAACACTGAAGCTTTCTTT. It encodes CASSYGPTNTEAFF.

This clone was seen only a few times. The chain combines TRBV2 with TRBJ2-7; 11 bases map to TRBD1. Germline CDR1 is SNHLY and CDR2 is FYNNEI. J lost 3 bases, V lost 6 bases, and 7 bases had no gene match. The CDR3 has 15 residues. DNA of the CDR3: TGTGCCAGCAGAAAGGGACAGGGGGAACTCTACGAGCAGTACTTC. Translated: CASRKGQGELYEQYF.

The chain is built from TRBV23-1 and TRBJ2-7; D gene uncertain. TRBV23-1 is an open reading frame whose function is uncertain. V was shortened by 3 bases and J by 4 bases, with 10 bases between the two germline ends. The CDR3 has 13 amino acids. Written as DNA, the CDR3 is TGCGCCAGCAGTCAGGGATTGGGGTACGAGCAGTACTTC. Its protein is CASSQGLGYEQYF.

The genes are TRBV5-1 and TRBJ1-1, with 8 nucleotides matching TRBD1. The junction had 13 bases not matched to a gene; V was cut back by 6 bases and J by 3 bases. Per germline, CDR1 SGHRS and CDR2 YFSETQ. The length of the CDR3 is 16 residues. The CDR3 sequence: CASKGTGTVVDTEAFF. In DNA, the CDR3 is TGCGCCAGCAAGGGGACAGGTACGGTGGTCGACACTGAAGCTTTCTTT.

In this sample, this clone turned up a few times. The J gene is TRBJ1-1, the V gene TRBV20-1; D is ambiguous. The ends were cut back, 7 bases at V and 2 bases at J, with 8 bases in the middle. This CDR3 is built from 11 residues. The germline CDR1 and CDR2 sequences are DFQATT and SNEGSKA (reference sequence). The CDR3 reads CSVSPNTEAFF. DNA for the CDR3: TGCAGTGTATCGCCCAACACTGAAGCTTTCTTT.